These T cell receptor beta chains were read from a single sample in a study of T cells in Graves' hyperthyroidism and ophthalmopathy. A single record per CDR3 protein comes from TCRdb applying MiXCR to the multiplex PCR reads. The sample holds roughly 350,000 distinct CDR3 sequences, more than 12% seen once. The source material was blood. These receptors were collected from a woman aged 25 to 39 with Graves' ophthalmopathy. The CDR3 runs from the conserved cysteine through the conserved F or W. D genes are given only for firm matches. Not every row has a clone size; where given, it reads once, few, many or a size class.

J,V,size,D,DNA,CDR3
TRBJ1-1,TRBV18,many,.,TGTGCCAGCTCACCGTGGAGCTCATCGGGGGGCACTGAAGCTTTCTTT,CASSPWSSSGGTEAFF
TRBJ2-7,TRBV20-1,many,.,TGCAGTGCTACCTCCGGCAACTACTACGAGCAGTACTTC,CSATSGNYYEQYF
TRBJ2-1,TRBV2,.,.,TGTGCCAGCAGGGGAGCGGTGTCAGCCTACAATGAGCAGTTCTTC,CASRGAVSAYNEQFF
TRBJ1-1,TRBV11-2,.,TRBD1,TGTGCCAGCAGCTTTGACGACAGGGCAGGGGGCACTGAAGCTTTCTTT,CASSFDDRAGGTEAFF
TRBJ2-5,TRBV7-3,.,TRBD2,TGTGCCAGCAGCCTTACTCGGGGGGGCGAAGAGACCCAGTACTTC,CASSLTRGGEETQYF
TRBJ1-4,TRBV6-1,many,.,TGTGCCAGCGGCCCTGACTCCGGCGAAAAACTGTTTTTT,CASGPDSGEKLFF
TRBJ2-7,TRBV27,few,.,TGTGCCAGCAGCCGCCGAATGCAACACTACGAGCAGTACTTC,CASSRRMQHYEQYF
TRBJ1-3,TRBV28,many,.,TGTGCCAGCAGTGACGTCGCGGAATTTTACGCGAACACCATATATTTT,CASSDVAEFYANTIYF
TRBJ1-5,TRBV4-1,few,.,TGCGCCAGCAGCCAAGGGGTCAGCAATCAGCCCCAGCATTTT,CASSQGVSNQPQHF
TRBJ2-5,TRBV25-1,.,TRBD2,TGTGCCAGCAGTGATCCTAGCGGGGGCCAAGAGACCCAGTACTTC,CASSDPSGGQETQYF
TRBJ1-2,TRBV4-2,.,.,TGTGCCAGCAGCCAAGGACTAGGAGGCTACACCTTC,CASSQGLGGYTF
TRBJ2-3,TRBV12-3/TRBV12-4,.,TRBD2,TGTGCCAGCAGTTTAGGCCTAGCGGGGGTCACAGATACGCAGTATTTT,CASSLGLAGVTDTQYF
TRBJ2-3,TRBV5-1,.,TRBD1,TGCGCCAGCAGTTTCGGGACAGGGGGGGCAGATACGCAGTATTTT,CASSFGTGGADTQYF
TRBJ2-3,TRBV7-3,many,.,TGTGCCAGCAGCTCACTCGGCCGCGGGGATACGCAGTATTTT,CASSSLGRGDTQYF
TRBJ2-1,TRBV20-1,many,.,TGCAGTGCTAGAGTCCCAAATAACAACAATGAGCAGTTCTTC,CSARVPNNNNEQFF
TRBJ2-7,TRBV5-1,many,TRBD1,TGCGCCAGCAGTTCCGGCCCGGGACAGGGCTACGAGCAGTACTTC,CASSSGPGQGYEQYF
TRBJ2-7,TRBV7-9,many,TRBD1,TGTGCCAGCAGCCCCCGGGACAGGAACTACGAGCAGTACTTC,CASSPRDRNYEQYF
TRBJ1-3,TRBV4-2,few,.,TGTGCCAGCAGCCAAGGGGGAGGCTCTGGAAACACCATATATTTT,CASSQGGGSGNTIYF
TRBJ2-1,TRBV19,many,TRBD2,TGTGCCAGTAGTAGACCCCGGACTAGCGGTGACAATGAGCAGTTCTTC,CASSRPRTSGDNEQFF
TRBJ1-2,TRBV3-1,.,.,TGTGCCAGCAGCCAAATGTCGGACTATGGCTACACCTTC,CASSQMSDYGYTF
TRBJ1-4,TRBV19,few,.,TGTGCCAGTAGTATTTGGCAAGGGGCCAGGGAAAAACTGTTTTTT,CASSIWQGAREKLFF
TRBJ2-5,TRBV28,.,TRBD2,TGTGCCAGCAGTTCGCCTCGCAGACTAGCGGGGGGGACCCAGTACTTC,CASSSPRRLAGGTQYF
TRBJ2-5,TRBV2,many,.,TGTGCCAGCACGGGGGCCGGGGAGACCCAGTACTTC,CASTGAGETQYF
TRBJ1-2,TRBV7-2,many,TRBD1,TGTGCCAGCAGCTTGGGGACAGGCTCCAACTATGGCTACACCTTC,CASSLGTGSNYGYTF
TRBJ2-7,TRBV12-3/TRBV12-4,many,TRBD2,TGTGCCAGCAGTTCGGCGGGGGGGCCCAGAGAGCAGTACTTC,CASSSAGGPREQYF
TRBJ1-3,TRBV6-1,.,.,TGTGCCAGCAGTAGTTACAGGGACGGGGGAAACACCATATATTTT,CASSSYRDGGNTIYF
TRBJ1-1,TRBV6-4,few,TRBD1,TGTGCCAGCAGTAAAGGACAGGGTAGTTGGACTGAAGCTTTCTTT,CASSKGQGSWTEAFF
TRBJ1-3,TRBV19,.,.,TGTGCCAGTAGACAGATCGGCTCTGGAAACACCATATATTTT,CASRQIGSGNTIYF
TRBJ2-6,TRBV15,.,.,TGTGCCACCAGCAGAGCCTTGGGGGCGAACTCTGGGGCCAACGTCCTGACTTTC,CATSRALGANSGANVLTF
TRBJ2-7,TRBV7-9,many,.,TGTGCCAGCAGCTTTGAGGGACGGGGGGCTCGGAACGAGCAGTACTTC,CASSFEGRGARNEQYF
TRBJ2-1,TRBV9,.,TRBD2,TGTGCCAGCAGCGTAGATGGCGGGGGGGCCTGGAATGAGCAGTTCTTC,CASSVDGGGAWNEQFF
TRBJ2-3,TRBV5-1,few,TRBD2,TGCGCCAGCAGCTTGGCCGGGCGGGGGGACACAGGTACGCAGTATTTT,CASSLAGRGDTGTQYF
TRBJ2-1,TRBV2,many,.,TGTGCCAGCACTAGGGTGCGTGACAATGAGCAGTTCTTC,CASTRVRDNEQFF
TRBJ1-5,TRBV5-6,once,TRBD1,TGTGCCAGCAGATCCGGGACAGGAGATCGGCCCCAGCATTTT,CASRSGTGDRPQHF
TRBJ2-1,TRBV2,.,.,TGTGCCTGCGGTGCTTTAGCATTGGACTACAATGAGCAGTTCTTC,CACGALALDYNEQFF
TRBJ1-1,TRBV20-1,.,.,TGCAGTGCTCCTCCGGGGGAGGGACCGGAGAACACTGAAGCTTTCTTT,CSAPPGEGPENTEAFF
TRBJ1-1,TRBV7-2,.,TRBD1,TGTGCCAGCAAAGGGACAGGGAGGACTGAAGCTTTCTTT,CASKGTGRTEAFF